This passage covers 21 T cell receptor beta chains from one sample sequenced in a study of blood T cells in healthy people across ages (dated by TCRdb to about 2015). The library came from 5' RACE. The instrument was an Illumina HiSeq 2500. A second about 7 to 12 cycle PCR used a sample-barcoded 5' primer and a J-beta primer mix. TCRdb ran its own pipeline on the public reads, namely fastp trimming at Q25 and MiXCR clone calling, and kept in-frame beta chains. CDR3 protein duplicates are merged, each entry listing the most common genes and DNA. The sample includes hundreds of thousands of distinct CDR3 sequences, with roughly 60% observed a single time. Of the sample, 20% to 25% is held by the ten largest clones. The sample comprised blood. Every receptor here comes from a man between 25 and 39 years old in good health.

The chain uses TRBV6-1 and TRBJ2-3; D ambiguous. The CDR3 is made up of 16 amino acids. V was clipped by 6 bases and J by 0 bases, with 16 bases between them. The germline V gene has CDR1 MNHNS and CDR2 SASEGT. The CDR3 loop reads CASSKGGQTSTDTQYF. The CDR3 nucleotides read TGTGCCAGCAGCAAAGGTGGGCAGACTAGCACAGATACGCAGTATTTT.

The chain joins TRBV3-1 to TRBJ2-3; TRBD2 matches at 9 bases. The V segment lost 1 base and the J segment 9 bases; nucleotides outside the gene matches: 20. The germline CDR1 and CDR2 sequences are LGHDT and YNNKEL (reference sequence). This CDR3 is built from 19 residues. CDR3 DNA: TGTGCCAGCAGCCAAGTAGGTAATAGCGGGGGCCGGCCCCCTTCCACGCAGTATTTT. Amino acid sequence: CASSQVGNSGGRPPSTQYF.

This clonotype has only a few counts. The chain combines TRBV6-2 or TRBV6-3 with TRBJ2-4; D not resolved. The DNA end is a closer match to TRBJ2-7, so the J assignment may be wrong. The CDR3 contains 16 residues. Per germline, CDR1 MNHEY and CDR2 SVGEGT. The CDR3 here is CASSYSKSLGQYEQYF. DNA for the CDR3: TGTGCCAGCAGTTACTCGAAAAGTCTGGGTCAATACGAGCAGTACTTC.

As for this clonotype: The germline gene is not matched at one end of the junction; a read error may be the cause. V gene TRBV28 combines with J gene TRBJ1-5; unclear D gene. The CDR3 consists of 12 residues. Germline V gene lookup returns CDR1 MDHEN and CDR2 SYDVKM. Here the CDR3 reads CASSPIGLSQNF. In DNA, the CDR3 is TGTGCCAGCAGCCCCATAGGGCTCTCCCAGAATTTT.

This clonotype was observed a few times. The rearrangement joins TRBV20-1 to TRBJ2-7; 7 bases agree with TRBD1. The CDR3 loop spans 13 amino acids. V shed 6 bases and J 4 bases; nucleotides not matched to a gene: 9. Per the germline V gene, CDR1 is DFQATT and CDR2 is SNEGSKA (reference sequence). The CDR3 bases are TGCAGTGCGAACCGGGACAGAGATTACGAGCAGTACTTC. Encoded protein: CSANRDRDYEQYF.

V usage is TRBV5-1 and J usage is TRBJ1-5; no definite D call. V lost 2 bases and J lost 2, with 14 bases in between. Germline V CDR1 and CDR2: SGHRS, YFSETQ. This CDR3 spans 16 amino acids. As DNA, the CDR3 is TGCGCCAGCAGCTTTGACGGACTTGGTGGCAATCAGCCCCAGCATTTT. Translating it yields CASSFDGLGGNQPQHF.

The table lists this clonotype with a few counts. The chain joins TRBV23-1 to TRBJ2-5; D is perhaps TRBD1 or TRBD2 (6 bases each). TRBV23-1 qualifies as an ORF whose function is uncertain. The CDR3 sequence is 14 residues long. The V end was cut by 0 bases, the J end by 4 bases, with 9 bases between. The CDR3: CASSQSGGGETQYF. DNA of the CDR3: TGCGCCAGCAGTCAATCGGGGGGCGGAGAGACCCAGTACTTC.

The chain's CDR3 is CASSSAGGGSGELFF. The CDR3 coding sequence is TGTGCCAGCAGTTCAGCGGGGGGAGGTTCCGGGGAGCTGTTTTTT. The V call is TRBV27, the J call TRBJ2-2; 9 nucleotides agree with TRBD2. The V gene end was trimmed by 4 bases and the J gene end by 6 bases; junction bases not matched to a gene: 6. The CDR3 runs to 15 residues. The germline CDR1 and CDR2 sequences are MNHEY and SMNVEV (reference sequence).

V is TRBV7-8 and J is TRBJ2-5; 8 nucleotides match TRBD1. The ends lost 5 bases at V and 5 bases at J; junction bases unmatched: 10. The CDR3 totals 15 residues. Looked up from germline, CDR1 is SGHVS and CDR2 is FQNEAQ. The CDR3 DNA reads as TGTGCCAGCAGCGTCAGGACAGGGTCAATGGAGACCCAGTACTTC. Translation gives CASSVRTGSMETQYF.

The rearrangement links TRBV29-1 to TRBJ2-5; D is unclear. Germline V gives CDR1 SQVTM, CDR2 ANQGSEA. V lost 6 bases and J lost 1, with 15 bases in between. The CDR3 is 14 residues long. CDR3 coding DNA: TGCAGCGTCCGCAAGATTGGAATCCAAGAGACCCAGTACTTC. Amino acid sequence: CSVRKIGIQETQYF.

V usage is TRBV29-1 and J usage is TRBJ2-4; 8 positions agree with TRBD2. Near its end, the DNA agrees better with TRBJ2-7, so the J call may be wrong. There are 12 residues in the CDR3. Germline V gene lookup returns CDR1 SQVTM and CDR2 ANQGSEA. In DNA, the CDR3 is TGCAGCGTGGGTAGCGGGGACCGCGAGCAGTACTTC. This gives the protein CSVGSGDREQYF.

This clonotype was detected only a few times. The CDR3 DNA reads as TGTGCCAGCACGGGCGGGGGGACTCAAGAGACCCAGTACTTC. This codes for CASTGGGTQETQYF. The chain links TRBV6-5 to TRBJ2-5, with 8 bases aligning to TRBD2. CDR1 and CDR2 (germline): MNHEY, SVGAGI. The CDR3 consists of 14 residues. V shed 7 bases and J 2 bases; nucleotides not matched to a gene: 6.

The V call is TRBV12-3 or TRBV12-4, the J call TRBJ2-7, with D perhaps assigned TRBD1 or TRBD2 (5 bases each). V was trimmed by 5 bases and J by 2 bases, leaving 16 bases between them. The CDR3 contains 15 residues. CDR3 coding DNA: TGTGCCAGCAGTACCCAGGGCTTGGGGGCCTACGAGCAGTACTTC. Translation gives CASSTQGLGAYEQYF.

The V call is TRBV11-2, the J call TRBJ2-5; D might be TRBD2 (7 bases). The CDR3 is 15 amino acids. V was trimmed by 6 bases and J by 11 bases, leaving 25 bases between them. Looked up from germline, CDR1 is SGHAT and CDR2 is FQNNGV. The CDR3 DNA reads as TGTGCCAGCAGGGGTGGGGGGGGGCGATACAATGAGCAGTACTTC. It is translated as CASRGGGGRYNEQYF.

The chain links TRBV4-2 to TRBJ2-1, with D uncertain. Trimming shortened V by 2 bases and J by 8 bases, and 10 bases separated the two germline ends. The CDR3 is 13 residues long. Per germline, CDR1 LGHNA and CDR2 YNFKEQ. The CDR3 nucleotides are TGTGCCAGCAGCCAAAGGGTTCCCGATGAGCAGTTCTTC. This encodes CASSQRVPDEQFF.

The rearrangement links TRBV6-6 to TRBJ2-4; D gene unclear. The J call may be incorrect, as the DNA end agrees better with TRBJ2-7. Per germline, CDR1 MNHNY and CDR2 SVGAGI (reference sequence). There are 14 residues in the CDR3. CDR3 sequence (DNA): TGTGCCAGCAGTTACAACGGCGGAGCCTACGAGCAGTACTTC. Its protein product is CASSYNGGAYEQYF.

This chain joins TRBV4-1 and TRBJ2-7, with D possibly being TRBD1 (5 bases). Germline V gives CDR1 MGHRA, CDR2 YSYEKL. With 4 bases removed from V and 2 bases from J, the gap between germline ends came to 18 bases. This CDR3 spans 16 amino acids. This CDR3 is CASSPEYAGSPYEQYF. The CDR3 region has the DNA TGCGCCAGCAGCCCAGAGTACGCAGGGTCCCCCTACGAGCAGTACTTC.

This clonotype was counted between two and nine times. The chain is built from TRBV3-1 and TRBJ1-1; no clear D gene. Germline lookup yields CDR1 LGHDT and CDR2 YNNKEL (reference sequence). This CDR3 is 13 amino acids long. Trimming removed 1 base at V and 6 bases at J, with 9 bases between. The CDR3 DNA reads as TGTGCCAGCAGCCAAGCGTCGGCAGCTGAAGCTTTCTTT. Residues: CASSQASAAEAFF. Looking up the rest from reference TRBV3-1 and TRBJ1-1 gives the full variable domain: DTAVSQTPKYLVTQMGNDKSIKCEQNLGHDTMYWYKQDSKKFLKIMFSYNNKELIINETVPNRFSPKSPDKAHLNLHINSLELGDSAVYFCASSQASAAEAFFGQGTRLTVV.

V usage is TRBV13 and J usage is TRBJ2-1; D perhaps matches TRBD1 (5 bases). Trimming left V 5 bases short and J 8 bases short, with 13 bases between. The CDR3 spans 13 residues. The germline CDR1 and CDR2 sequences are PRHDT and FYEKMQ (reference sequence). DNA for the CDR3: TGTGCCAGCAGCGGAAATAGGGGTTATGAGCAGTTCTTC. Translating gives CASSGNRGYEQFF.

The chain joins TRBV20-1 to TRBJ2-6, with D unclear. Germline V gene sequence: CDR1 DFQATT, CDR2 SNEGSKA (reference sequence). V shed 5 bases and J shed 1 base, with 6 bases lying between them. The CDR3 is 13 amino acids. The CDR3 nucleotides are TGCAGTGCTGGACGATCTGGGGCCAACGTCCTGACTTTC. It encodes CSAGRSGANVLTF.

This clonotype was observed a handful of times. CDR3 region: CASRKTGTYQETQYF. CDR3 DNA sequence: TGTGCCAGCAGGAAGACAGGGACGTACCAAGAGACCCAGTACTTC. The chain has TRBV6-5 and TRBJ2-5, with 7 bases identical to TRBD1. CDR1 and CDR2 (germline): MNHEY, SVGAGI. The J segment lost 0 bases and the V segment lost 6 bases, leaving 7 bases of the junction unmatched. This CDR3 is built from 15 residues.